The sequence of this T cell receptor (beta chain) was determined in a study of T-cell reconstitution after alpha-beta-depleted transplantation in children. Study-level points and caveats: T cells produced anew were the main source of T-cell counts and diversity one year after transplant. There were reportedly several hundred expanded graft clones from which alpha-beta T cells came about two months after transplant.

This clonotype was seen many times. Its cognate antigen is unknown. Unique molecular identifiers were incorporated into the prepared TCRbeta library. TCRdb itself ran the PCR reads through MiXCR, one entry per CDR3 protein. The sample has about 260,000 distinct CDR3 sequences; roughly 12% are singletons. The V gene's germline CDR1 is MDHEN and CDR2 SYDVKM. The CDR3 loop spans 14 amino acids. The V and J ends lost 3 bases and 7 bases respectively, with 15 bases between them. The chain joins TRBV28 to TRBJ1-2, with D perhaps TRBD1 (6 bases). This TCR was sampled from a male patient between 2 and 10 years old who had a stem cell transplant for chronic granulomatous disease, so the T cells may come from the graft donor. This material consisted of peripheral blood, taken 180 days after TCRalphabeta/CD19-depleted stem cell transplant. CDR3 sequence reads: CASSFETGYVGYTF. CDR3 in DNA: TGTGCCAGCAGTTTCGAGACAGGCTATGTTGGCTACACCTTC.